The 9 T cell receptor beta chains below were found in one sample sequenced in a study of T cell repertoires in cytomegalovirus infection. No antigen has been identified for these receptors. TCRdb re-called the reads with MiXCR, one entry per CDR3 protein. The repertoire consists of around 500,000 distinct CDR3 sequences, with about 44% occurring once and the leading ten covering about 45%. This sample comprised cultured PBMCs, obtained from culture after CMV antigen stimulation. Source of these receptors: a human donor in good health (CMV status not recorded). Some clones in this sample may be carry-over from other donors' samples.

The chain employs TRBV7-8 and TRBJ1-5, with D hard to call. V was shortened by 1 base and J by 5 bases, with 12 bases between the two germline ends. This CDR3 region has 15 residues. Germline V lookup: CDR1 SGHVS, CDR2 FQNEAQ. CDR3 DNA: TGTGCCAGCAGCTTAGGACGCCTGATCCATCAGCCCCAGCATTTT. Its protein product is CASSLGRLIHQPQHF.

This clonotype was counted only a few times. The V gene is TRBV10-1, the J gene TRBJ2-1; 10 bases are shared with TRBD2. CDR1 and CDR2 from the germline V gene are WNHNN and SYGVQD (reference sequence). Trimming took 7 bases from V and 9 from J; bases not matched to a gene: 9. The CDR3 spans 14 residues. In DNA, the CDR3 is TGCGCCAGCAAGGGGCTAGCGGGAGAGGTTGAGCAGTTCTTC. This translates into CASKGLAGEVEQFF.

V is TRBV12-3 or TRBV12-4 and J is TRBJ2-1; 7 bases are shared with TRBD2. CDR3 length equals 16 residues. With 6 bases clipped from V and 6 bases from J, the junction kept 14 bases outside the gene matches. Here the CDR3 reads CASSPWGGVDSNEQFF. The DNA of the CDR3 is TGTGCCAGCAGCCCCTGGGGGGGGGTAGATTCCAATGAGCAGTTCTTC.

This clonotype was recorded at least ten times. This chain uses TRBV7-2 with TRBJ2-3, with TRBD2 as a possible D gene (5 bases). The length of the CDR3 is 17 residues. V was shortened by 5 bases and J by 0 bases, with 18 bases between the two germline ends. Germline V gene data show CDR1 as SGHTA and CDR2 as FQGNSA. DNA for the CDR3: TGTGCCAGCAGCCCAGGACTGGGCCGGGGAAGCACAGATACGCAGTATTTT. Its translation is CASSPGLGRGSTDTQYF.

The chain recombines TRBV30 with TRBJ1-5; D is perhaps TRBD1 (6 bases). Per germline, CDR1 GTSNPN and CDR2 SVGIG (reference sequence). This CDR3 comprises 14 residues. Trimming took off 4 bases at V and 7 bases at J, with 17 bases between the two ends. The CDR3 here is CAWTDRRSGQPQHF. The CDR3 DNA reads as TGTGCCTGGACAGACAGGCGCTCGGGACAGCCCCAGCATTTT.

This clonotype was found a few times. The gene calls are TRBV12-3 or TRBV12-4 and TRBJ1-3; 7 positions match TRBD1. After removal of 6 bases from V and 0 bases from J, the junction contained 11 bases not matched to a gene. The CDR3 has 17 amino acids. The CDR3, as DNA: TGTGCCAGCAGGCGTAGGACAGGCCAAACCTCTGGAAACACCATATATTTT. This gives the protein CASRRRTGQTSGNTIYF.

The CDR3 here is CASRPRSYNEQFF. CDR3 coding DNA: TGTGCCAGTAGGCCTAGGTCCTACAATGAGCAGTTCTTC. The J gene is TRBJ2-1, the V gene TRBV19; D remains ambiguous. Trimming took off 6 bases at V and 1 base at J, with 7 bases between the two ends. The CDR3 sequence is 13 residues long. The germline gives CDR1 LNHDA, CDR2 SQIVND (reference sequence).

The chain recombines TRBV12-3 or TRBV12-4 with TRBJ1-5; no clear D gene. Trimming shortened V by 3 bases and J by 5 bases, and 5 bases separated the two germline ends. The CDR3 runs to 12 residues. CDR3 in amino acids: CASSFPHQPQHF. The CDR3 bases are TGTGCCAGCAGTTTCCCCCATCAGCCCCAGCATTTT.

This chain joins TRBV2 and TRBJ2-1, with D unresolved. V was clipped by 0 bases and J by 10 bases, with 13 bases between them. This CDR3 has 14 amino acids. From germline, CDR1 is SNHLY and CDR2 FYNNEI. CDR3 protein: CASSEAGPLTEQFF. CDR3 in DNA: TGTGCCAGCAGTGAAGCGGGTCCCTTAACGGAGCAGTTCTTC.